This TCR beta chain was captured by sequencing in a study of low-dose radiotherapy and immunotherapy resistance in tumors. On the study more broadly: Cohort 2 was treated with 1 Gy per fraction every two weeks, amounting to 13 Gy across 26 weeks.

This clonotype was counted many times. Time point denoted: after trial treatment. Sample treatment: LDRT plus nivolumab, ipilimumab, low-dose cyclophosphamide and aspirin (RACIN trial). TRAV- and TRBV-specific primers primed first-strand cDNA, covering alpha and beta chains. TCR amplification involved about 21 PCR cycles with a constant-region primer and V-primer adapter. Amplification of the isolated mRNA used in vitro transcription. TCRdb passed the reads through MiXCR, listing each CDR3 protein once. The table lists approximately 100,000 distinct CDR3 sequences, roughly 20% of them singletons. The CDR3 has 17 amino acids.

The chain is built from TRBV21-1 and TRBJ1-3; whether TRBD1, the table's D call, matches the DNA was not checked. TRBV21-1 is described as a pseudogene. This TCR was recovered from a male donor with prostate cancer. The input for sequencing was PBMCs, taken after low-dose radiotherapy plus immunotherapy. This CDR3 is CASSKPRVLVPGNTIYF. In DNA form, the CDR3 reads TGTGCCAGCAGCAAACCCAGGGTTTTAGTTCCTGGAAACACCATATATTTT.